Below, 22 T cell receptor beta chains from the same sample are listed, as sequenced in a study of PD-1 blockade in classical Hodgkin lymphoma. All the patients suffered relapse after autologous stem cell transplantation, and brentuximab vedotin exposure differed. Sequenced by immunoSEQ multiplex PCR; TCRdb stores in-frame clones only, minus some. Of some 30,000 clones listed, over 55% are singletons. Sequencing used peripheral blood mononuclear cells (PBMCs), obtained before the second cycle of nivolumab. The receptors come from a human donor with classical Hodgkin lymphoma.

The V gene is TRBV9, the J gene TRBJ2-1; 7 bases match TRBD2. CDR1 SGDLS and CDR2 YYNGEE come from the germline V gene. The ends lost 4 bases at V and 7 bases at J; junction bases unmatched: 5. The CDR3 runs 13 residues. The CDR3 is CASSPGGGNEQFF. The CDR3 DNA is TGTGCCAGCAGCCCGGGCGGGGGTAATGAGCAGTTCTTC.

This sequence joins TRBV11-2 and TRBJ2-2; D is unresolved. V lost 5 bases and J lost 7, with 11 bases in between. CDR3 length: 13 amino acids. Germline-derived CDR1 and CDR2 are SGHAT and FQNNGV. CDR3 nucleotides: TGTGCCAGCAGCATGACTCTCCACGGGGAGCTGTTTTTT. Amino acid sequence: CASSMTLHGELFF. The full variable domain, its missing parts supplied by reference TRBV11-2 and TRBJ2-2, is EAGVAQSPRYKIIEKRQSVAFWCNPISGHATLYWYQQILGQGPKLLIQFQNNGVVDDSQLPKDRFSAERLKGVDSTLKIQPAKLEDSAVYLCASSMTLHGELFFGEGSRLTVL.

This chain uses TRBV5-1 with TRBJ1-2; D is ambiguous. CDR1 is SGHRS, CDR2 YFSETQ, per germline. This CDR3 is 16 amino acids long. The V gene lost 4 bases and the J gene lost 2 bases, with 18 bases spanning the gap. The chain's CDR3 is CASSVTTLSANYGYTF. The CDR3 nucleotides read TGCGCCAGCAGCGTGACGACCCTATCCGCGAACTATGGCTACACCTTC. The entire variable domain, with the rest obtained from reference TRBV5-1 and TRBJ1-2, is as follows: KAGVTQTPRYLIKTRGQQVTLSCSPISGHRSVSWYQQTPGQGLQFLFEYFSETQRNKGNFPGRFSGRQFSNSRSEMNVSTLELGDSALYLCASSVTTLSANYGYTFGSGTRLTVV.

The V call is TRBV4-1, the J call TRBJ2-5; D is ambiguous. V was clipped by 0 bases and J by 1 base, with 6 bases between them. Germline values: CDR1 MGHRA, CDR2 YSYEKL. This CDR3 spans 14 amino acids. The CDR3, as DNA: TGCGCCAGCAGCCAAGAGGCAACCCAAGAGACCCAGTACTTC. Amino acids: CASSQEATQETQYF.

This chain joins TRBV18 and TRBJ1-1, with unresolved D. Germline V gene lookup returns CDR1 KGHSH and CDR2 LQKENI. CDR3 size: 14 residues. V lost 4 bases, J lost 1 base, and 10 bases lay in between. The CDR3, as DNA: TGTGCCAGCTCACTCGGGAGTCCGAACACTGAAGCTTTCTTT. This sequence encodes CASSLGSPNTEAFF. Drawing the rest from reference TRBV18 and TRBJ1-1, the complete variable domain is NAGVMQNPRHLVRRRGQEARLRCSPMKGHSHVYWYRQLPEEGLKFMVYLQKENIIDESGMPKERFSAEFPKEGPSILRIQQVVRGDSAAYFCASSLGSPNTEAFFGQGTRLTVV.

This chain uses TRBV6-5 with TRBJ1-2; 9 positions agree with TRBD1. The CDR3 sequence is 12 residues long. Trimming removed 5 bases from V and 8 bases from J; junction bases left unmatched: 3. The germline gives CDR1 MNHEY, CDR2 SVGAGI. CDR3 DNA: TGTGCCAGCAGTGGGGACAGGGAAGGCTACACCTTC. Protein sequence: CASSGDREGYTF.

This clone is medium-sized. The CDR3 here is CASSQDEVEPPGYGYTF. The DNA of the CDR3 is TGCGCCAGCAGCCAAGATGAAGTAGAGCCCCCGGGGTATGGCTACACCTTC. This chain joins TRBV4-1 and TRBJ1-2; D is uncertain. The CDR3 runs 17 residues. Germline assignment: CDR1 MGHRA and CDR2 YSYEKL. Trimming took off 0 bases at V and 5 bases at J, with 19 bases between the two ends.

This chain connects TRBV13 to TRBJ2-7; D may be TRBD1 (7 bases). CDR3 length: 13 amino acids. Germline-derived CDR1 and CDR2 are PRHDT and FYEKMQ (reference sequence). V was pared by 5 bases and J by 1 base, with 9 bases between. This CDR3 reads CASSAGQSYEQYF. For the CDR3, the DNA is TGTGCCAGCAGCGCGGGACAGTCCTACGAGCAGTACTTC.

CDR3 bases: TGTGCCAGCAGTTTAGAAGGGAGGGGAATATTACCCCAGCATTTT. This sequence encodes CASSLEGRGILPQHF. The chain combines TRBV28 with TRBJ1-5; maybe TRBD1 (5 bases). Germline-derived CDR1 and CDR2 are MDHEN and SYDVKM. This CDR3 has 15 amino acids. The V and J ends lost 2 bases and 10 bases respectively, with 18 bases between them.

The V gene is TRBV2, the J gene TRBJ2-7, with 8 bases lining up with TRBD1. V trimming: 3 bases; J trimming: 3 bases; junction bases outside the gene matches: 7. This CDR3 contains 15 residues. CDR1 SNHLY and CDR2 FYNNEI come from the germline V gene. CDR3 region: CASSEIGQGDYEQYF. The DNA of the CDR3 is TGTGCCAGCAGTGAGATAGGACAGGGTGACTACGAGCAGTACTTC.

The J gene is TRBJ1-2, the V gene TRBV28; a possible D gene is TRBD1 (6 bases). Germline V gene lookup returns CDR1 MDHEN and CDR2 SYDVKM. The length of the CDR3 is 14 residues. Trimming stripped 6 bases from V and 8 bases from J, with 19 bases between. This chain's CDR3 is CASSPTGGGWGYTF. DNA of the CDR3: TGTGCCAGCAGCCCCACGGGAGGGGGTTGGGGCTACACCTTC.

This chain links TRBV7-6 with TRBJ2-3; 10 bases map to TRBD2. The CDR3 runs to 16 residues. CDR1 is SGHVS, CDR2 FNYEAQ, per germline. Germline trimming cut 1 base from V and 2 bases from J; bases unmatched to any gene: 3. CDR3 DNA sequence: TGTGCCAGCAGCTTAGGGCTAGCGGGGGCCACAGATACGCAGTATTTT. Translation: CASSLGLAGATDTQYF.

This clone came up once. The V call is TRBV7-6, the J call TRBJ2-3, with TRBD1 identical over 8 bases. The trim removed 5 bases at V and 6 bases at J, leaving 19 bases unmatched. CDR3 length: 18 amino acids. Germline loops: CDR1 SGHVS, CDR2 FNYEAQ. The CDR3 loop is CASSETPRGLGLLDTQYF. CDR3 nucleotide sequence: TGTGCCAGCAGCGAAACCCCCAGGGGGCTTGGACTCTTGGATACGCAGTATTTT.

The chain recombines TRBV27 with TRBJ2-7; 8 positions match TRBD2. This CDR3 region has 15 residues. Germline CDR1 MNHEY, CDR2 SMNVEV (reference sequence). The junction had 6 bases not matched to a gene; V was cut back by 2 bases and J by 3 bases. The CDR3, as DNA: TGTGCCAGCAGTTTAAAGGGACTAGACTACTACGAGCAGTACTTC. This gives the protein CASSLKGLDYYEQYF.

The chain carries TRBV28 and TRBJ2-3; D tentatively reads TRBD1 or TRBD2 (7 bases each). This CDR3 comprises 17 residues. Germline assignment: CDR1 MDHEN and CDR2 SYDVKM. V dropped 5 bases and J dropped 1 base, with 19 bases sitting between them. The CDR3 DNA sequence: TGTGCCAGCAGTCCCCCAGGGGGGGGCTGGGGCACAGATACGCAGTATTTT. Protein product: CASSPPGGGWGTDTQYF.

V gene TRBV28 combines with J gene TRBJ2-7, with D perhaps matching TRBD2 (5 bases). Trimming took 0 bases from V and 3 from J, leaving 9 bases between them. This CDR3 has 14 amino acids. Germline assignment: CDR1 MDHEN and CDR2 SYDVKM. The CDR3 region has the DNA TGTGCCAGCAGTTTATGGGACGGAGGCTACGAGCAGTACTTC. Encoded protein: CASSLWDGGYEQYF.

The gene calls are TRBV6-1 and TRBJ2-5; perhaps TRBD2 as D (5 bases). The CDR3 has 13 amino acids. Germline V gives CDR1 MNHNS, CDR2 SASEGT. With 7 bases removed from V and 5 bases from J, the gap between germline ends came to 14 bases. The CDR3 nucleotides read TGTGCCAGCAAGGCCGGATCGGGGGAGACCCAGTACTTC. This encodes CASKAGSGETQYF.

This clone appeared a few times. The chain carries TRBV4-2 and TRBJ1-1, with no clear D. Trimming took off 4 bases at V and 6 bases at J, with 18 bases between the two ends. The length of the CDR3 is 15 residues. Germline V lookup: CDR1 LGHNA, CDR2 YNFKEQ. CDR3 protein: CASSPYEEGGPEAFF. In nucleotides, the CDR3 is TGTGCCAGCAGCCCCTACGAGGAGGGAGGGCCTGAAGCTTTCTTT.

The CDR3 region has the DNA TGTGCCAGCAGTTACGGAGGGACAGCCTACGAGCAGTACTTC. It translates to CASSYGGTAYEQYF. The rearrangement uses TRBV6-5 and TRBJ2-7; TRBD1 might be the D (7 bases). Germline loops: CDR1 MNHEY, CDR2 SVGAGI. The V gene lost 2 bases and the J gene lost 2 bases, with 10 bases spanning the gap. This CDR3 spans 14 amino acids.

The chain has TRBV4-2 and TRBJ1-1; D is undetermined. The CDR3 totals 15 residues. Germline-derived CDR1 and CDR2 are LGHNA and YNFKEQ. Trimming left V 1 base short and J 4 bases short, with 13 bases between. CDR3 sequence (DNA): TGTGCCAGCAGCCAAGCGAGACAAGGAGGCACTGAAGCTTTCTTT. It yields the protein CASSQARQGGTEAFF.

This CDR3 is CASSQVYSNNEQFF. The CDR3 DNA reads TGCGCCAGCAGCCAGGTATATAGTAACAATGAGCAGTTCTTC. The chain joins TRBV4-1 to TRBJ2-1; D call uncertain. In germline, CDR1 is MGHRA, CDR2 YSYEKL. Between the trimmed V and J ends, which lost 3 bases and 5 bases, there was a span of 11 bases. The CDR3 runs 14 residues.

The chain carries TRBV30 and TRBJ2-7; TRBD1 is a possible D gene (5 bases). Trimming pared 3 bases from V and 0 bases from J, leaving 9 bases between. CDR1 is GTSNPN, CDR2 SVGIG, per germline (reference sequence). The CDR3 runs 13 residues. The CDR3 reads CAWSVDSSYEQYF. DNA for the CDR3: TGTGCCTGGAGCGTCGACAGCTCCTACGAGCAGTACTTC.